This T cell receptor (beta chain) is drawn from a study of blood T cell repertoires in COVID-19. On the study more broadly: Donors in the United States, Italy and Spain gave samples during acute or convalescent COVID-19. Sources were T cells, B-cell-depleted T cells, or PBMCs; the material itself was cDNA or gDNA.

Across roughly 25 US areas, participants ranged in age from about 18 to 90 years. Source study methods: Estimation of nucleated cell counts relied on the amplification of reference gene primers. Sequenced by immunoSEQ multiplex PCR; TCRdb stores in-frame clones only, minus some. That table furnishes V, J and clone size, whereas the DNA furnished D and trimming. The data contain 120,000 to 150,000 clones, 84% of them singletons. The receptor was derived from a man aged 40-49 years with acute COVID-19. The sequencing input was PBMCs or T cells enriched from blood (not recorded which).

CDR3 sequence: CASSQEVGQNNYGYTF. The CDR3 nucleotides read TGCGCCAGCAGCCAAGAAGTCGGACAGAACAACTATGGCTACACCTTC. The V call is TRBV4-1, the J call TRBJ1-2, with D maybe TRBD1 (6 bases). V lost 0 bases and J 2 bases, leaving 13 bases between the germline ends. Germline CDR1 reads MGHRA; CDR2 reads YSYEKL. The CDR3 contains 16 residues.